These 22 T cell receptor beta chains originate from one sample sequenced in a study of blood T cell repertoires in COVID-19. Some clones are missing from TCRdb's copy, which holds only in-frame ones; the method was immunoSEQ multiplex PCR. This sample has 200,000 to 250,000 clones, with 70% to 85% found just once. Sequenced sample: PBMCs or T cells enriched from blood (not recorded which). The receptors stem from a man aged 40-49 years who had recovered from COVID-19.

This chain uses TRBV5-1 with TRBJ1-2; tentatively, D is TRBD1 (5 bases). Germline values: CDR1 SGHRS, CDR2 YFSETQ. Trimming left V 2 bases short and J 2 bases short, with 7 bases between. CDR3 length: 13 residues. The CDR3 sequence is CASSLGENYGYTF. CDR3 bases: TGCGCCAGCAGCTTAGGGGAAAACTATGGCTACACCTTC.

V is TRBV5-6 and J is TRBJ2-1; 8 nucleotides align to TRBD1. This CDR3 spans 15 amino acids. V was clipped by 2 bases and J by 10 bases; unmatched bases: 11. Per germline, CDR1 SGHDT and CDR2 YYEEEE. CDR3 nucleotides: TGTGCCAGCAGCTTTCGGGACAGGCCTAAAGAAGAGCAGTTCTTC. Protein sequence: CASSFRDRPKEEQFF.

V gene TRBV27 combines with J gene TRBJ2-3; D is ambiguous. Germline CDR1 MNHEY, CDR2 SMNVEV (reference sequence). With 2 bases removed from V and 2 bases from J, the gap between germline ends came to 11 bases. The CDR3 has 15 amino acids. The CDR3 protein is CASSLALGFTDTQYF. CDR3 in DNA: TGTGCCAGCAGTTTAGCTCTAGGTTTCACAGATACGCAGTATTTT.

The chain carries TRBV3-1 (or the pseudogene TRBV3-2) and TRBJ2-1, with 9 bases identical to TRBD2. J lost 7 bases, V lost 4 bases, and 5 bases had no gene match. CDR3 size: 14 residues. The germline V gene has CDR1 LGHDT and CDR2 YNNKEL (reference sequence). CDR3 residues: CASSPGTSSNEQFF. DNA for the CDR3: TGTGCCAGCAGCCCCGGGACTAGCAGTAATGAGCAGTTCTTC.

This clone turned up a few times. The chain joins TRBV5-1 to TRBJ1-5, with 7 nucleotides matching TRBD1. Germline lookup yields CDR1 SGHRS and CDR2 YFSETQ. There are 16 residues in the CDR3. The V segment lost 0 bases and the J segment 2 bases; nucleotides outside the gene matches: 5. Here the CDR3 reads CASSLGDRDGNQPQHF. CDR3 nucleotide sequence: TGCGCCAGCAGCTTGGGAGACAGGGATGGCAATCAGCCCCAGCATTTT.

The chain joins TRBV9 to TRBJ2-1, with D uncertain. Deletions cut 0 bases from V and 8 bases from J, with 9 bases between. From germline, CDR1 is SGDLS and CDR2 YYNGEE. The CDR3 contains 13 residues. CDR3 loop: CASSVVNSHEQFF. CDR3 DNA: TGTGCCAGCAGCGTAGTTAATTCCCATGAGCAGTTCTTC.

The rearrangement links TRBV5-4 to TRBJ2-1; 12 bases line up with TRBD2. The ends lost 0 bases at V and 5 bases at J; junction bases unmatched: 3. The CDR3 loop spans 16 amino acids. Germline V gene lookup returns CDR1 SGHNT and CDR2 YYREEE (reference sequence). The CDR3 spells CASSLGLAGADNEQFF. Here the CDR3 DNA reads TGTGCCAGCAGCTTGGGACTAGCGGGGGCGGACAATGAGCAGTTCTTC.

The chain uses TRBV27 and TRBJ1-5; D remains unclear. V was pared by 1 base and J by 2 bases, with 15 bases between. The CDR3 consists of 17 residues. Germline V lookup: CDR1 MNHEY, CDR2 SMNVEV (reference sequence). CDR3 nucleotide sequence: TGTGCCAGCAGTTTATGGGCCGGGAGAGCGGGCAATCAGCCCCAGCATTTT. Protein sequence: CASSLWAGRAGNQPQHF.

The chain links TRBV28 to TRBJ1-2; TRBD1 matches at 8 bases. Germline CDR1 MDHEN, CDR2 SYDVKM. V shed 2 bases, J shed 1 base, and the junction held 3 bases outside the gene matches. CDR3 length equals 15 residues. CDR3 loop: CASSLADRDNYGYTF. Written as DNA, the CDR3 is TGTGCCAGCAGTTTAGCGGACAGGGATAACTATGGCTACACCTTC.

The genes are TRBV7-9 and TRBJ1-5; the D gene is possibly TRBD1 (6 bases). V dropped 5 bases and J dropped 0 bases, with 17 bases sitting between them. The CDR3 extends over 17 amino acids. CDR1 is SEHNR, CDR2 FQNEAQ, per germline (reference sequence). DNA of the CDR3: TGTGCCAGCAGCCCTGGGACACAGGGATATAGCAATCAGCCCCAGCATTTT. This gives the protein CASSPGTQGYSNQPQHF.

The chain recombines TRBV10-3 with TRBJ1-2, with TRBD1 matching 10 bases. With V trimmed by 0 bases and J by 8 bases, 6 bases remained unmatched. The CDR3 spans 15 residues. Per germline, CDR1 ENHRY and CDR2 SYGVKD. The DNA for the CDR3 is TGTGCCATCAGTGAGTCCCCGACAGGGGGCGGAGGCTACACCTTC. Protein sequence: CAISESPTGGGGYTF.

The CDR3 loop reads CASSRSGNTEAFF. Written as DNA, the CDR3 is TGTGCCAGCAGTCGGTCAGGGAACACTGAAGCTTTCTTT. The chain combines TRBV27 with TRBJ1-1, with D unclear. Trimming left V 5 bases short and J 1 base short, with 8 bases between. The CDR3 extends over 13 amino acids. Germline V lookup: CDR1 MNHEY, CDR2 SMNVEV (reference sequence).

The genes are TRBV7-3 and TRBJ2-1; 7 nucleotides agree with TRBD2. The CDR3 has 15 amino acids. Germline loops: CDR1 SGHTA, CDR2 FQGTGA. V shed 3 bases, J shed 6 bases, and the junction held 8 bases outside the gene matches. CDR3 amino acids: CASSFGRETTNEQFF. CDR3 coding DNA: TGTGCCAGCAGCTTCGGGCGGGAGACCACCAATGAGCAGTTCTTC.

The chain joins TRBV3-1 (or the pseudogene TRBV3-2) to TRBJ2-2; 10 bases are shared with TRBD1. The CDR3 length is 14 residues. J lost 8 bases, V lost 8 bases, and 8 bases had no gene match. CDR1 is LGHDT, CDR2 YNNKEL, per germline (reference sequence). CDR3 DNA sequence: TGTGCCAGCGACCGACAGGGGGCGACAGGGGAGCTGTTTTTT. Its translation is CASDRQGATGELFF.

This CDR3 is CATSSAGELFF. The CDR3 DNA reads TGTGCCACCAGTTCTGCCGGGGAGCTGTTTTTT. The chain couples TRBV24-1 to TRBJ2-2; D call uncertain. Looked up from germline, CDR1 is KGHDR and CDR2 is SFDVKD. The germline V and J ends were trimmed by 6 bases and 6 bases, with 4 bases remaining between them. The CDR3 runs to 11 residues.

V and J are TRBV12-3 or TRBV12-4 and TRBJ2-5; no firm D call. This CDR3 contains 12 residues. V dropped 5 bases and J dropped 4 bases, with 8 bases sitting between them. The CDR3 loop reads CASSLTPETQYF. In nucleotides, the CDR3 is TGTGCCAGCAGTCTAACTCCAGAGACCCAGTACTTC.

CDR3 nucleotides: TGCGCCAGCAGCCCAGACAGGGGTCCCGATGAGCAGTTCTTC. Residues: CASSPDRGPDEQFF. The chain has TRBV5-1 and TRBJ2-1; 8 bases line up with TRBD1. The CDR3 length is 14 residues. CDR1 and CDR2 (germline): SGHRS, YFSETQ. The V gene end was trimmed by 4 bases and the J gene end by 8 bases; junction bases not matched to a gene: 8.

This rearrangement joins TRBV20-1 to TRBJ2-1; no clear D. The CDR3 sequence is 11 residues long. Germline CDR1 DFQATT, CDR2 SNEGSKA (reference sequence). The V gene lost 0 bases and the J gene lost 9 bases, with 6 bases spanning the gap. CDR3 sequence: CSARDWSEQFF. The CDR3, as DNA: TGCAGTGCTAGAGATTGGAGTGAGCAGTTCTTC.

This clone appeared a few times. The CDR3 nucleotides read TGTGCCAGCAGCTTAGCGGGACTAGCGGGGGATCCCTACGAGCAGTACTTC. It translates to CASSLAGLAGDPYEQYF. The gene calls are TRBV7-2 and TRBJ2-7; 14 positions match TRBD2. Per the germline V gene, CDR1 is SGHTA and CDR2 is FQGNSA. Germline trimming cut 0 bases from V and 2 bases from J; bases unmatched to any gene: 3. CDR3 length: 17 amino acids.

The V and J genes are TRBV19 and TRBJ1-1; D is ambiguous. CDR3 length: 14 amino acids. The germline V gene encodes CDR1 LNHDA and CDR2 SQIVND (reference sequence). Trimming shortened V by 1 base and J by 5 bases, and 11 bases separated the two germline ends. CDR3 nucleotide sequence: TGTGCCAGTAGTATAGTCCAGGCAGGAACTGAAGCTTTCTTT. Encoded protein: CASSIVQAGTEAFF.

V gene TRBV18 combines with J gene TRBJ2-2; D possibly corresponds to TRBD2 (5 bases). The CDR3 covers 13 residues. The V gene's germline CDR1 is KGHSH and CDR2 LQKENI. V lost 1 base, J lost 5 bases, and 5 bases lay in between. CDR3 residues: CASSPRETGELFF. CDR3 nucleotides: TGTGCCAGCTCACCACGGGAGACCGGGGAGCTGTTTTTT.

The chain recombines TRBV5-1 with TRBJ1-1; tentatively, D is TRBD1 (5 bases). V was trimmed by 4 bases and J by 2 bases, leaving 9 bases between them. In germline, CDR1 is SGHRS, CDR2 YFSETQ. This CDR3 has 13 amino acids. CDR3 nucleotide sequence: TGCGCCAGCAGCATAGACAGCAACACTGAAGCTTTCTTT. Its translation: CASSIDSNTEAFF. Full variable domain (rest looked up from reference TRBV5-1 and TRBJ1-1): KAGVTQTPRYLIKTRGQQVTLSCSPISGHRSVSWYQQTPGQGLQFLFEYFSETQRNKGNFPGRFSGRQFSNSRSEMNVSTLELGDSALYLCASSIDSNTEAFFGQGTRLTVV.